Reported below is one TCR beta chain. Authors' methods: It was from reference gene primer amplification that nucleated cell counts were estimated. The assay was immunoSEQ multiplex PCR, and TCRdb's table has in-frame clones only and misses some. V and J calls and clone size are given by that table; D and trimming were obtained from the DNA. The data hold hundreds of thousands of clones, with about 90% observed a single time. The data were taken from a study of blood T cell repertoires in COVID-19. The wider study: Spain, Italy and the United States supplied samples that represented acute and convalescent COVID-19. T cells, B-cell-depleted T cells, or PBMCs supplied cDNA or gDNA.

Cohort assignment relied on participant-reported clinical history. The V end lost 4 bases, the J end lost 5 bases, and 13 bases lay between the germline ends. CDR1 is SGHRS and CDR2 is YFSETQ in the germline V gene. The CDR3 loop spans 15 amino acids. The origin of this receptor is a woman aged 45-65 years with acute COVID-19. This rearrangement joins TRBV5-1 to TRBJ1-6; possibly TRBD1 for D (6 bases). The sample consisted of PBMCs or T cells enriched from blood (not recorded which). Here the CDR3 DNA reads TGCGCCAGCAGCAGCGGGGGCACCGATAATTCACCCCTCCACTTT. This codes for CASSSGGTDNSPLHF.